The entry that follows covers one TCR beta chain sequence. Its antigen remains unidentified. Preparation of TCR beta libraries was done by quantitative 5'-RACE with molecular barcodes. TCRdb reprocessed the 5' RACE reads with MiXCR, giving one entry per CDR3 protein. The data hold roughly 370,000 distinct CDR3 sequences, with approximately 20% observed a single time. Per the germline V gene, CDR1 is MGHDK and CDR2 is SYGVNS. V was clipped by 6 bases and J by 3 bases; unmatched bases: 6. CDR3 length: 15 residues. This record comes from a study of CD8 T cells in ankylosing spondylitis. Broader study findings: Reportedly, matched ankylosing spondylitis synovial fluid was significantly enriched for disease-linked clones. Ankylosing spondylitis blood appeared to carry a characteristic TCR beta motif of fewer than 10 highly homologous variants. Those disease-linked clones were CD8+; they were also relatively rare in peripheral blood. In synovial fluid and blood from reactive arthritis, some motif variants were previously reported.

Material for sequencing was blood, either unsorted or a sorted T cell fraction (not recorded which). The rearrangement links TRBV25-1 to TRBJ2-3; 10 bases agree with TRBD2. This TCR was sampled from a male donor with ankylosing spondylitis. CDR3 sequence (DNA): TGTGCCAGCAGATGGGTGACTAGCGGGACAGATACGCAGTATTTT. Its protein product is CASRWVTSGTDTQYF.